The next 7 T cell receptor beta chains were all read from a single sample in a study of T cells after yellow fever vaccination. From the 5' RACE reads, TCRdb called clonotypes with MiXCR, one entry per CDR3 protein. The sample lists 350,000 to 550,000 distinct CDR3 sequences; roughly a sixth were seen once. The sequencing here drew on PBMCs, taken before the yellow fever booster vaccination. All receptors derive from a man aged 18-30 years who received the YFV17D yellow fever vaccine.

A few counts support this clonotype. The CDR3: CSAPMTGRPETQYF. The CDR3 DNA sequence: TGCAGTGCTCCTATGACAGGGAGGCCAGAGACCCAGTACTTC. The chain has TRBV20-1 and TRBJ2-5; weak D call: TRBD1 (7 bases). In germline, CDR1 is DFQATT, CDR2 SNEGSKA (reference sequence). This CDR3 has 14 residues. The V and J ends lost 5 bases and 4 bases respectively, with 17 bases between them.

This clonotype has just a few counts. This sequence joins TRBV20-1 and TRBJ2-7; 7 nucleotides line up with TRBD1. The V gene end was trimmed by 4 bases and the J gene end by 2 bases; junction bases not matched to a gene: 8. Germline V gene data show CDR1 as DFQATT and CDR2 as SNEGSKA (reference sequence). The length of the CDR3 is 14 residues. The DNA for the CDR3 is TGCAGTGCTACTCCAGGACAGGTCCCCTACGAGCAGTACGTC. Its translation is CSATPGQVPYEQYV.

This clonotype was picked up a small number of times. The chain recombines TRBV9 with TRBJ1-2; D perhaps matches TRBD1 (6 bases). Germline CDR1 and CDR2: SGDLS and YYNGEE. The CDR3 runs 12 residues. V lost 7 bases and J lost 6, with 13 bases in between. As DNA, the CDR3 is TGTGCCAGCGGACTTGACAGGCATGGCTACACCTTC. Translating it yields CASGLDRHGYTF.

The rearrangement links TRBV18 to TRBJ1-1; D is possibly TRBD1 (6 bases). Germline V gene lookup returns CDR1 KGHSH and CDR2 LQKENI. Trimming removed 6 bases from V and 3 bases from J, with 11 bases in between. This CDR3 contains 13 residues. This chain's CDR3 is CASSSGEDTEAFF. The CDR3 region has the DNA TGTGCCAGCTCGTCAGGGGAGGACACTGAAGCTTTCTTT.

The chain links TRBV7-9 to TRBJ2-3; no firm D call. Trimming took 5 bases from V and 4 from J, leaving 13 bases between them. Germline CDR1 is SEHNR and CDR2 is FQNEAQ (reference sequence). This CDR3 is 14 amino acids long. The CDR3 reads CASSIPAVADTQYF. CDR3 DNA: TGTGCCAGCAGCATACCAGCAGTAGCAGATACGCAGTATTTT.

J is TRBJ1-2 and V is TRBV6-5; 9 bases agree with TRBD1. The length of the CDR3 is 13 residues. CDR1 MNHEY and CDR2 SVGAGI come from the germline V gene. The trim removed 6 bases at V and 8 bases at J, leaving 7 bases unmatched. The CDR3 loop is CASREGQGNGYTF. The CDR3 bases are TGTGCCAGCAGGGAGGGACAGGGAAACGGCTACACCTTC.

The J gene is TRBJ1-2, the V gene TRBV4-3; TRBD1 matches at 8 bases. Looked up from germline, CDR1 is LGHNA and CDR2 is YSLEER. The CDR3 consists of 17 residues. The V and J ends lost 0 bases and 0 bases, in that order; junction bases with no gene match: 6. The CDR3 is CASSQDHAGGTNYGYTF. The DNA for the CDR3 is TGCGCCAGCAGCCAAGATCATGCAGGGGGCACTAACTATGGCTACACCTTC.